Each of the 14 T cell receptor beta chains below was sequenced from the same sample in a study of identical twins' blood T cells. TCRdb analysed the 5' RACE reads with MiXCR anew, one entry per CDR3 protein. This sample carries 300,000 to 400,000 distinct CDR3 sequences, about 28% of them seen once, and the ten largest clones take more than 5.5%. Source material: PBMCs. These receptors originate from a woman between 18 and 49 years old in good health.

This clonotype was detected ten times or more. The chain combines TRBV4-3 with TRBJ2-3; TRBD1 or TRBD2 may be the D gene (5 bases each). The length of the CDR3 is 15 residues. Trimming took 5 bases from V and 0 from J, leaving 12 bases between them. CDR1 and CDR2 (germline): LGHNA, YSLEER. The CDR3 bases are TGCGCCAGCAGCTCCGGGACCACAAGCACAGATACGCAGTATTTT. The encoded protein is CASSSGTTSTDTQYF.

The V call is TRBV6-4, the J call TRBJ1-1; D perhaps matches TRBD1 (5 bases). V was trimmed by 2 bases and J by 11 bases, leaving 15 bases between them. The CDR3 has 13 residues. Germline CDR1 MRHNA, CDR2 SNTAGT. CDR3 in amino acids: CASSDTPGVRAFF. CDR3 sequence (DNA): TGTGCCAGCAGTGACACCCCGGGGGTGCGTGCTTTCTTT.

The CDR3 spells CASSWDMDNSPLHF. In nucleotides, the CDR3 is TGTGCCAGCAGTTGGGACATGGATAATTCACCCCTCCACTTT. The V gene is TRBV28, the J gene TRBJ1-6; maybe TRBD1 (6 bases). The V end was cut by 4 bases, the J end by 5 bases, with 9 bases between. Germline V lookup: CDR1 MDHEN, CDR2 SYDVKM. This CDR3 is built from 14 residues.

This clonotype has just a few counts. The V and J genes are TRBV19 and TRBJ1-1; D unresolved. V was pared by 7 bases and J by 0 bases, with 3 bases between. This CDR3 spans 11 amino acids. Per the germline V gene, CDR1 is LNHDA and CDR2 is SQIVND (reference sequence). The CDR3 nucleotides read TGTGCCAGTATTATGAACACTGAAGCTTTCTTT. This encodes CASIMNTEAFF.

This clonotype was seen only a few times. The chain carries TRBV20-1 and TRBJ1-2, with unresolved D. Germline CDR1 reads DFQATT; CDR2 reads SNEGSKA (reference sequence). The CDR3 loop spans 13 amino acids. Trimming pared 6 bases from V and 0 bases from J, leaving 11 bases between. Here the CDR3 reads CSAVEITNYGYTF. The CDR3 DNA reads TGCAGTGCGGTGGAGATTACTAACTATGGCTACACCTTC.

There are a few counts of this clonotype. This chain uses TRBV20-1 with TRBJ2-3; possible D gene TRBD2, 5 bases. Per the germline V gene, CDR1 is DFQATT and CDR2 is SNEGSKA (reference sequence). There are 14 residues in the CDR3. V was cut by 0 bases and J by 2 bases, with 9 bases left in between. CDR3 amino acids: CSARDEGFTDTQYF. CDR3 DNA sequence: TGCAGTGCTAGAGACGAGGGATTCACAGATACGCAGTATTTT.

V is TRBV28 and J is TRBJ1-1; 8 nucleotides agree with TRBD1. Unmatched junction bases numbered 6, after V lost 5 bases and J lost 4 bases. Germline V gives CDR1 MDHEN, CDR2 SYDVKM. The CDR3 totals 14 residues. The CDR3 DNA reads TGTGCCAGCAGTCTTATTGACAGGGGCACTGAAGCTTTCTTT. Amino acid sequence: CASSLIDRGTEAFF.

This clonotype showed up many times. The J gene is TRBJ2-1, the V gene TRBV11-2; D remains unclear. V was trimmed by 3 bases and J by 5 bases, leaving 5 bases between them. The CDR3 spans 12 residues. The germline V gene encodes CDR1 SGHAT and CDR2 FQNNGV. CDR3 loop: CASSLDHNEQFF. Here the CDR3 DNA reads TGTGCCAGCAGCTTGGACCACAATGAGCAGTTCTTC.

This clonotype appeared many times. This sequence joins TRBV6-5 and TRBJ1-1, with D tentatively TRBD1 (5 bases). The V gene lost 6 bases and the J gene lost 3 bases, with 20 bases spanning the gap. CDR1 and CDR2 (germline): MNHEY, SVGAGI. CDR3 length equals 16 residues. The CDR3 reads CASRSHGTGTYTEAFF. CDR3 nucleotides: TGTGCCAGCAGATCCCACGGTACAGGAACCTACACTGAAGCTTTCTTT.

The rearrangement links TRBV28 to TRBJ2-3, with D perhaps TRBD1 (6 bases). From germline, CDR1 is MDHEN and CDR2 SYDVKM. This CDR3 has 14 amino acids. V was trimmed by 3 bases and J by 5 bases, leaving 12 bases between them. The CDR3, as DNA: TGTGCCAGCAGTTTGAGGGGGAAGGGAGATACGCAGTATTTT. Its protein product is CASSLRGKGDTQYF. Full variable domain (remainder filled in from reference TRBV28 and TRBJ2-3): DVKVTQSSRYLVKRTGEKVFLECVQDMDHENMFWYRQDPGLGLRLIYFSYDVKMKEKGDIPEGYSVSREKKERFSLILESASTNQTSMYLCASSLRGKGDTQYFGPGTRLTVL.

This clonotype was detected only a few times. The J gene is TRBJ1-1, the V gene TRBV5-1; D uncertain. This CDR3 has 16 residues. CDR1 is SGHRS, CDR2 YFSETQ, per germline. Trimming pared 6 bases from V and 1 base from J, leaving 19 bases between. Written as DNA, the CDR3 is TGCGCCAGCACCCAAAGAATACGGACTCCGAACACTGAAGCTTTCTTT. Translation: CASTQRIRTPNTEAFF.

This clonotype was seen more than once but under ten times. The chain uses TRBV6-1 and TRBJ1-4; D unresolved. The CDR3 is 13 residues long. V shed 8 bases and J shed 1 base, with 8 bases lying between them. Germline CDR1 is MNHNS and CDR2 is SASEGT. The CDR3 sequence is CASQELTNEKLFF. In DNA, the CDR3 is TGTGCCAGCCAGGAGCTAACTAATGAAAAACTGTTTTTT.

This clonotype was observed many times. CDR3 sequence (DNA): TGCAGTGCTAGGAACCATACGCAGTATTTT. It specifies CSARNHTQYF. This chain connects TRBV20-1 to TRBJ2-3; unclear D gene. Germline CDR1 reads DFQATT; CDR2 reads SNEGSKA (reference sequence). The CDR3 sequence is 10 residues long. V dropped 3 bases and J dropped 7 bases, with 5 bases sitting between them.

This clonotype was seen more than once but under ten times. The chain uses TRBV20-1 and TRBJ1-2; possibly TRBD1 for D (5 bases). The germline V and J ends were trimmed by 5 bases and 4 bases, with 14 bases remaining between them. The CDR3 totals 13 residues. The germline CDR1 and CDR2 sequences are DFQATT and SNEGSKA (reference sequence). CDR3 sequence reads: CSAGGGKGYGYTF. As DNA, the CDR3 is TGCAGTGCTGGGGGAGGGAAGGGCTATGGCTACACCTTC.